The clone carrying this T cell receptor (beta chain) was observed a handful of times. Its antigen is undetermined. This sample was taken from a study of spatial heterogeneity in lung cancer. Overall study context: Sequence detection consistently recorded a greater number of beta-chain than alpha-chain sequences. Unique TCR and UMI combinations averaged more than ten appearances each in raw reads. Findings and limits, study-wide: The study found ubiquitous expanded tumor TCRs in blood more at resection than follow-up.

Time point noted: sample taken at primary tumor resection. No cell sorting; template was whole RNA from tumor, lung tissue or PBMC. The donors, 70 or so patients with untreated early-stage non-small cell lung cancer, provided the samples. From the 5' RACE reads, TCRdb called clonotypes with MiXCR, one entry per CDR3 protein. The sample lists tens of thousands of distinct CDR3 sequences, around 11% occurring once. CDR1 and CDR2 from the germline V gene are KGHSH and LQKENI. Trimming removed 3 bases from V and 0 bases from J, with 10 bases in between. The CDR3 extends over 15 amino acids. This sequence originates from a female donor with early-stage non-small cell lung cancer. This sequence joins TRBV18 and TRBJ2-3, with D unclear. The source was PBMCs, collected at surgery. The DNA of the CDR3 is TGTGCCAGCTCACCCACGAAACTAAGCACAGATACGCAGTATTTT. Protein product: CASSPTKLSTDTQYF.